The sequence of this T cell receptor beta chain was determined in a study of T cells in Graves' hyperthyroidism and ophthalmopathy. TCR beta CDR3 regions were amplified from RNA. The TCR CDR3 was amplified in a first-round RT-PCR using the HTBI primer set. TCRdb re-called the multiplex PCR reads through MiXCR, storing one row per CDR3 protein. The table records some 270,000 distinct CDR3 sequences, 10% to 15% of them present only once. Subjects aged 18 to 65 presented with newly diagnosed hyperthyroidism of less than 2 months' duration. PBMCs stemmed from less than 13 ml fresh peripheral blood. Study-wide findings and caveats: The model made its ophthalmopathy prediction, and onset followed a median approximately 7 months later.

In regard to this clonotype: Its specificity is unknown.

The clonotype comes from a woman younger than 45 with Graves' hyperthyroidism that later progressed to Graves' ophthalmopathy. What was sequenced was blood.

Here the CDR3 reads CASSLVGEPGYGYTF. CDR3 nucleotide sequence: TGTGCCAGCAGCTTGGTTGGGGAGCCAGGCTATGGCTACACCTTC. The chain carries TRBV5-4 and TRBJ1-2; no clear D gene. This CDR3 region has 15 residues. Trimming cost V 0 bases and J 4 bases, with 13 bases left between them. Germline CDR1 SGHNT, CDR2 YYREEE (reference sequence).